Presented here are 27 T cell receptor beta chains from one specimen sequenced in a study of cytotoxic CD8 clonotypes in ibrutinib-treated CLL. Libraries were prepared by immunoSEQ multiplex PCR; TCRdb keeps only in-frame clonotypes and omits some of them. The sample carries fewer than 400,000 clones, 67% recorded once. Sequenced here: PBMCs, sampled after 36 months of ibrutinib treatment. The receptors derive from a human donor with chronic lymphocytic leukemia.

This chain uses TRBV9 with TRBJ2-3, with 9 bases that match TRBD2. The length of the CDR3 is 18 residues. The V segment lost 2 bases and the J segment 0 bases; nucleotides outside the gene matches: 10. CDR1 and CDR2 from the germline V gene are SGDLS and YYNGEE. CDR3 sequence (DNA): TGTGCCAGCAGCGTGGGCGGGAGGGCCTTAACTAGCACAGATACGCAGTATTTT. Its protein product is CASSVGGRALTSTDTQYF.

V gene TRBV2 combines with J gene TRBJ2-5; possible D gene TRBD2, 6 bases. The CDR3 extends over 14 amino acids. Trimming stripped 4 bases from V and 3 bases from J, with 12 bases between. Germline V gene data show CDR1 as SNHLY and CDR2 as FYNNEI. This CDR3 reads CASSGASDEETQYF. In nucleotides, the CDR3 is TGTGCCAGCAGTGGGGCTAGCGATGAAGAGACCCAGTACTTC.

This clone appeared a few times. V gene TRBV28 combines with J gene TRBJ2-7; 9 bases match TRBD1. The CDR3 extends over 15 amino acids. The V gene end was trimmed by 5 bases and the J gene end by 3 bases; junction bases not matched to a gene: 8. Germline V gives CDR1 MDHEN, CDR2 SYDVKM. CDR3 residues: CASSPTGTGYYEQYF. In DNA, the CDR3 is TGTGCCAGCAGTCCTACCGGGACAGGGTACTACGAGCAGTACTTC.

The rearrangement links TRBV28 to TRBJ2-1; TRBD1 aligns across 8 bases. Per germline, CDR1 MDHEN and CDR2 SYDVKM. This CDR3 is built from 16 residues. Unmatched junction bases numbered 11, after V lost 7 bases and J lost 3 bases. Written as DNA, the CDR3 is TGTGCCAGCAACATCCCTGGACAGGGCATCTACAATGAGCAGTTCTTC. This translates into CASNIPGQGIYNEQFF.

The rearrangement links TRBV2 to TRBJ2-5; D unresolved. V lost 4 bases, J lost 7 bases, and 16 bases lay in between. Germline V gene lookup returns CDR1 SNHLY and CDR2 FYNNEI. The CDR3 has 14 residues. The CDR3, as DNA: TGTGCCAGCAGTGCTTCGGCCCGATCAGGGACCCAGTACTTC. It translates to CASSASARSGTQYF.

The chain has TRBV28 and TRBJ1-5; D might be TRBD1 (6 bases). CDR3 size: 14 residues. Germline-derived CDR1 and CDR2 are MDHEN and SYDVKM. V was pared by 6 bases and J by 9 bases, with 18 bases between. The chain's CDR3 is CASRPGHAGSPQHF. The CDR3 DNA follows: TGTGCCAGCAGGCCGGGACACGCCGGTTCGCCCCAGCATTTT. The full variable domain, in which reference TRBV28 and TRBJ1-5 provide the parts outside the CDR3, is DVKVTQSSRYLVKRTGEKVFLECVQDMDHENMFWYRQDPGLGLRLIYFSYDVKMKEKGDIPEGYSVSREKKERFSLILESASTNQTSMYLCASRPGHAGSPQHFGDGTRLSIL.

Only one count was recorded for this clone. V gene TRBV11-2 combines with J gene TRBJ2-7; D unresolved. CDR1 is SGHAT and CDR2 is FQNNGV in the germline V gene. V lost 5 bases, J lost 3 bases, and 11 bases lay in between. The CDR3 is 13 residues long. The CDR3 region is CASSADLYYEQYF. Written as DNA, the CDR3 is TGTGCCAGCAGCGCTGACTTGTACTACGAGCAGTACTTC.

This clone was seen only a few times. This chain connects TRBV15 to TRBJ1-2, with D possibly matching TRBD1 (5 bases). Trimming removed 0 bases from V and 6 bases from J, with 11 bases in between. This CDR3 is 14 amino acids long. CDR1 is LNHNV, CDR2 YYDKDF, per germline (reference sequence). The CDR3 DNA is TGTGCCACCAGCAGAGATCGGGGGTTGAATGGCTACACCTTC. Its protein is CATSRDRGLNGYTF.

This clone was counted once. The CDR3, as DNA: TGTGCCAGCAGAACGGTGGGGGAGGCGAACACCGGGGAGCTGTTTTTT. Translating it yields CASRTVGEANTGELFF. The rearrangement uses TRBV28 and TRBJ2-2, with D perhaps TRBD2 (6 bases). This CDR3 has 16 residues. Germline assignment: CDR1 MDHEN and CDR2 SYDVKM. Trimming removed 6 bases from V and 0 bases from J, with 14 bases in between.

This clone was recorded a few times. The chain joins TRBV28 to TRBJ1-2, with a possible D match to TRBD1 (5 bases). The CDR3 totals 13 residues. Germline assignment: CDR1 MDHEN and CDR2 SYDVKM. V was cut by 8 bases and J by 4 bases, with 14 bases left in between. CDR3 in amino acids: CASLGPKTYGYTF. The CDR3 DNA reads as TGTGCCAGCCTGGGGCCGAAGACCTATGGCTACACCTTC.

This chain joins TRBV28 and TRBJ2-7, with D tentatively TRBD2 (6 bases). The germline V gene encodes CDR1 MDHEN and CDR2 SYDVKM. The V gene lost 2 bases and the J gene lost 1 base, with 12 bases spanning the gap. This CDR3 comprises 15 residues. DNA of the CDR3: TGTGCCAGCAGTTTAGGCCATGGGGGGTCCTACGAGCAGTACTTC. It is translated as CASSLGHGGSYEQYF. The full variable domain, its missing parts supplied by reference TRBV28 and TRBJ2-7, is DVKVTQSSRYLVKRTGEKVFLECVQDMDHENMFWYRQDPGLGLRLIYFSYDVKMKEKGDIPEGYSVSREKKERFSLILESASTNQTSMYLCASSLGHGGSYEQYFGPGTRLTVT.

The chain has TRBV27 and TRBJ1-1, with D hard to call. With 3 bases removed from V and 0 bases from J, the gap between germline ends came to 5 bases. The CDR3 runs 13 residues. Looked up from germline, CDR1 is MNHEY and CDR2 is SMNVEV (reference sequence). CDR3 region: CASSFGLNTEAFF. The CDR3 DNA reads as TGTGCCAGCAGTTTCGGCCTGAACACTGAAGCTTTCTTT.

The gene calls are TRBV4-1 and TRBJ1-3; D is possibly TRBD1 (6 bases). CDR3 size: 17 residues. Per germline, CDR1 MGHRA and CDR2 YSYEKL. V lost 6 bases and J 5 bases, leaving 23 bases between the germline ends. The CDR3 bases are TGCGCCAGCAGTCAGCGAGGAGGGGGGCTAACCCGAAACACCATATATTTT. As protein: CASSQRGGGLTRNTIYF.

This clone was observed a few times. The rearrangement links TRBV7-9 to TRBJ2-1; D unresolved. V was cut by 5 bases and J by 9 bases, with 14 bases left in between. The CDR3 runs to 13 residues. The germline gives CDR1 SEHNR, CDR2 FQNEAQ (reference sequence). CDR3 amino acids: CASSPWIRREQFF. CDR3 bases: TGTGCCAGCAGCCCGTGGATCCGGCGTGAGCAGTTCTTC. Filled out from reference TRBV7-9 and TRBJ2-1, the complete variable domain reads DTGVSQNPRHKITKRGQNVTFRCDPISEHNRLYWYRQTLGQGPEFLTYFQNEAQLEKSRLLSDRFSAERPKGSFSTLEIQRTEQGDSAMYLCASSPWIRREQFFGPGTRLTVL.

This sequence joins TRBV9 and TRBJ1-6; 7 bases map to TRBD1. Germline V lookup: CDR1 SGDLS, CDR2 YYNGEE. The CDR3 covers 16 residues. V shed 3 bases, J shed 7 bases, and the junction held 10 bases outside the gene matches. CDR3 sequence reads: CASSAHGTAQNSPLHF. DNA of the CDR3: TGTGCCAGCAGCGCCCACGGGACAGCTCAAAATTCACCCCTCCACTTT.

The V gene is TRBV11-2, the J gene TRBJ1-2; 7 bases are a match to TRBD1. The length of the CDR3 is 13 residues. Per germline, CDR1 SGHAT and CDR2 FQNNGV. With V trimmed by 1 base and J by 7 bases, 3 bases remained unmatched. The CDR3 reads CASSLVDRAGYTF. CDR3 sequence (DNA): TGTGCCAGCAGCTTAGTTGACAGGGCTGGCTACACCTTC.

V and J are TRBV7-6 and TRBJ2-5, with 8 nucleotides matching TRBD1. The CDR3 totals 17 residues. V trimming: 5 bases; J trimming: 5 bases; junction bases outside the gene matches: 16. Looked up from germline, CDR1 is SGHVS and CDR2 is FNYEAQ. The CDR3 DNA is TGTGCCAGCAGCACCCGCGGACAGGGAGTGATATCGGAGACCCAGTACTTC. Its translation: CASSTRGQGVISETQYF.

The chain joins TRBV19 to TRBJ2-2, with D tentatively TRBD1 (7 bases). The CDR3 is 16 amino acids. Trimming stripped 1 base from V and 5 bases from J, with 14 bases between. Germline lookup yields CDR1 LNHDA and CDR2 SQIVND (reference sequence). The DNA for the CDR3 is TGTGCCAGTAGTATAGTGTACCCAGGGGGGACCGGGGAGCTGTTTTTT. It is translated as CASSIVYPGGTGELFF.

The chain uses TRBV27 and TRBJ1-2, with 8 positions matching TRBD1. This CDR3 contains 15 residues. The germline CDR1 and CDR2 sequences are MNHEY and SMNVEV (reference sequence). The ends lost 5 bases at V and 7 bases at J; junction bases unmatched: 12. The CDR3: CASSQLPTGGFGYTF. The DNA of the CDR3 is TGTGCCAGCAGTCAACTACCAACAGGGGGATTTGGCTACACCTTC.

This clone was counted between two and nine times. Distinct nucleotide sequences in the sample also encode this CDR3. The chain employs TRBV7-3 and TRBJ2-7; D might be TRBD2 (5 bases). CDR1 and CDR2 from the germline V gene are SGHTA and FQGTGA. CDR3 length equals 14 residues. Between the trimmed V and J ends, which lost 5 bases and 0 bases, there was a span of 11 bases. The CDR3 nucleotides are TGTGCCAGCAGCCCTTCTGGAGGCTCCTACGAGCAGTACTTC. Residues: CASSPSGGSYEQYF.

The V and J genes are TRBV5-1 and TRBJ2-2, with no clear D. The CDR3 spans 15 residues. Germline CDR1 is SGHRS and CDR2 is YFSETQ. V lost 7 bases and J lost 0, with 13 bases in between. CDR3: CASDLGNPNTGELFF. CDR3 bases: TGCGCCAGCGATCTAGGGAATCCGAACACCGGGGAGCTGTTTTTT. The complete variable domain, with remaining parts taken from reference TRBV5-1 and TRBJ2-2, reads KAGVTQTPRYLIKTRGQQVTLSCSPISGHRSVSWYQQTPGQGLQFLFEYFSETQRNKGNFPGRFSGRQFSNSRSEMNVSTLELGDSALYLCASDLGNPNTGELFFGEGSRLTVL.

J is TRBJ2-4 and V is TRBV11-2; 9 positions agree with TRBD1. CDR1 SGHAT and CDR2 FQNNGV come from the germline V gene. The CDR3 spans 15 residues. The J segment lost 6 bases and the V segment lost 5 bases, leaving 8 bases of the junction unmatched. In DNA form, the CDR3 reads TGTGCCAGCAGCCCGTGGACAGGGGAGACAAACATTCAGTACTTC. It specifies CASSPWTGETNIQYF.

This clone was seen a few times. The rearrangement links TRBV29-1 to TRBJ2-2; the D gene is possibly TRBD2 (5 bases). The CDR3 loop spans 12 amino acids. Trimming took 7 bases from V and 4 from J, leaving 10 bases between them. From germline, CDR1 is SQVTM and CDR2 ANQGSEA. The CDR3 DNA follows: TGCAGCGGAGGGATTGGCACCGGGGAGCTGTTTTTT. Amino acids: CSGGIGTGELFF.

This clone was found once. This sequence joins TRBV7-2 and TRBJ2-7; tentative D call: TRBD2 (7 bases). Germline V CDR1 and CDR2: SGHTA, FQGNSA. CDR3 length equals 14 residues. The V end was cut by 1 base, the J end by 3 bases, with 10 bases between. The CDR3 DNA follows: TGTGCCAGCAGCTTAGTAGGGGGGGGCTACGAGCAGTACTTC. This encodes CASSLVGGGYEQYF.

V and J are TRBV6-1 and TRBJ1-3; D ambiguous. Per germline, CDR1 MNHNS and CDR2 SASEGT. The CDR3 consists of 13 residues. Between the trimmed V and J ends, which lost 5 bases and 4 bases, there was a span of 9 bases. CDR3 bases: TGTGCCAGCAGTCCCTGGGCAGGAAACACCATATATTTT. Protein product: CASSPWAGNTIYF.

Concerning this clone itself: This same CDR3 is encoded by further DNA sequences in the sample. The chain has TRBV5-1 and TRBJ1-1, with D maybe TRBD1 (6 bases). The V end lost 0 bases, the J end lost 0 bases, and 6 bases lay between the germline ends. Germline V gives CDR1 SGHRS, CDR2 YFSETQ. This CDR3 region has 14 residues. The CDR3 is CASSLGTVNTEAFF. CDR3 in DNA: TGCGCCAGCAGCTTGGGGACAGTGAACACTGAAGCTTTCTTT.

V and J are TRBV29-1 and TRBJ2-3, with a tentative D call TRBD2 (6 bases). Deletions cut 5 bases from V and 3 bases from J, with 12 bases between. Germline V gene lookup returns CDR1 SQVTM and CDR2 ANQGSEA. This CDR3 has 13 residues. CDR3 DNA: TGCAGCGTTCGGGGGTACTCGACAGATACGCAGTATTTT. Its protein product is CSVRGYSTDTQYF.